This is a list of T cell receptor beta chains from one sample in a study of CD8+ T cells in alopecia areata. The method was immunoSEQ multiplex PCR; TCRdb's version includes in-frame clones alone and lacks a portion of them. The table has around 120,000 clones, roughly 69% seen once; the top ten hold 2.8%. Sequencing was performed on CD4+ T cells sorted from blood. The origin of the receptors is a human donor in good health. CDR3s include the opening cysteine and the closing phenylalanine or tryptophan. D genes are given only for firm matches. Clone sizes are given selectively: once, few, many, or a class where the clone is expanded.

DNA	CDR3	size	V	J	D
TGTGCCAGCAGTGAAGCGGTATCACCCCTCCACTTT	CASSEAVSPLHF	once	TRBV2	TRBJ1-6	.
TGTGCCAGCAGTGTCGGGACAAGCGTATCCTCTAACTATGGCTACACCTTC	CASSVGTSVSSNYGYTF	.	TRBV2	TRBJ1-2	.
TGTGCCGAGATTGGGGGCTCAGCCAACGTCCTGACTTTC	CAEIGGSANVLTF	.	TRBV2	TRBJ2-6	.
TGTGCCTGGAGTGTAAGCGAAAAACTGTTTTTT	CAWSVSEKLFF	.	TRBV30	TRBJ1-4	.
TGTGCTAGTGGTTTGAGTCTCTACAATGAGCAGTTCTTC	CASGLSLYNEQFF	.	TRBV12-5	TRBJ2-1	.
TGTGCCAGCAGTCGAGAACAACAGGGGACCTACGAGCAGTACTTC	CASSREQQGTYEQYF	.	TRBV28	TRBJ2-7	TRBD1
TGTGCCAGTAAGGGGACAGGGGACACTGAAGCTTTCTTT	CASKGTGDTEAFF	.	TRBV19	TRBJ1-1	TRBD1
TGTGCCAGCAGTGAAGCGGCAGGGGTACAGGCAGATACGCAGTATTTT	CASSEAAGVQADTQYF	.	TRBV6-1	TRBJ2-3	.
TGTGCCTGGACCGGACAGGGTCAAAGATTAGGTGGAAACACCATATATTTT	CAWTGQGQRLGGNTIYF	.	TRBV30	TRBJ1-3	TRBD1
TGTGCCAGCAGTGACGGCGGGGCCTTCCAAGAGACCCAGTACTTC	CASSDGGAFQETQYF	few	TRBV2	TRBJ2-5	.